This entry lists 30 T cell receptor beta chains sequenced from one sample in a study of OX40 agonist ivuxolimab in advanced cancers. The data were produced by immunoSEQ multiplex PCR, yet TCRdb's version contains in-frame clones alone and is incomplete. The sample contains about 100,000 clones, 75% to 95% of which appear only once. This material consisted of CD4+ or CD8+ T cells sorted from blood, taken in a trial of the OX40 agonist ivuxolimab. The origin of the receptors is an adult with an advanced solid tumor such as melanoma, head and neck, liver or kidney cancer.

The rearrangement uses TRBV7-3 and TRBJ1-3; tentatively, D is TRBD1 (5 bases). V shed 2 bases and J shed 0 bases, with 11 bases lying between them. Germline V lookup: CDR1 SGHTA, CDR2 FQGTGA. CDR3 size: 16 residues. CDR3 sequence reads: CASSLLGPFSGNTIYF. The CDR3 nucleotides are TGTGCCAGCAGCTTACTGGGGCCCTTCTCTGGAAACACCATATATTTT.

The rearrangement links TRBV25-1 to TRBJ2-3; D remains unclear. Germline lookup yields CDR1 MGHDK and CDR2 SYGVNS. This CDR3 has 12 amino acids. V was clipped by 3 bases and J by 7 bases, with 8 bases between them. CDR3 coding DNA: TGTGCCAGCAGTGACCAAACTTATACGCAGTATTTT. It codes for CASSDQTYTQYF.

This sequence joins TRBV7-2 and TRBJ1-2; D remains ambiguous. The CDR3 spans 14 residues. Germline V gives CDR1 SGHTA, CDR2 FQGNSA. The V end was cut by 5 bases, the J end by 2 bases, with 12 bases between. The CDR3 region is CASSLLGPNYGYTF. The CDR3 bases are TGTGCCAGCAGCCTACTCGGACCGAACTATGGCTACACCTTC.

The gene calls are TRBV2 and TRBJ2-5; no clear D gene. Germline V gene lookup returns CDR1 SNHLY and CDR2 FYNNEI. The CDR3 consists of 15 residues. The V end lost 2 bases, the J end lost 5 bases, and 15 bases lay between the germline ends. The CDR3 region is CASSELGLSRETQYF. The CDR3 DNA reads TGTGCCAGCAGTGAATTGGGCCTCAGCAGGGAGACCCAGTACTTC.

This clone was observed a few times. V gene TRBV5-4 combines with J gene TRBJ2-7; the D is unclear. From germline, CDR1 is SGHNT and CDR2 YYREEE (reference sequence). CDR3 length equals 13 residues. The V end was cut by 0 bases, the J end by 3 bases, with 7 bases between. CDR3 bases: TGTGCCAGCAGCTTGGGGTCAGTCTACGAGCAGTACTTC. Translated, it gives CASSLGSVYEQYF.

J is TRBJ2-7 and V is TRBV28; unclear D gene. CDR3 length equals 15 residues. Looked up from germline, CDR1 is MDHEN and CDR2 is SYDVKM. The germline V and J ends were trimmed by 5 bases and 3 bases, with 17 bases remaining between them. The CDR3 here is CASSATLKGRYEQYF. CDR3 bases: TGTGCCAGCAGTGCGACCCTGAAAGGGCGCTACGAGCAGTACTTC.

This clone was observed a handful of times. The V call is TRBV4-1, the J call TRBJ1-5, with D perhaps TRBD1 (6 bases). Trimming cost V 4 bases and J 4 bases, with 11 bases left between them. Germline values: CDR1 MGHRA, CDR2 YSYEKL. The CDR3 length is 14 residues. The DNA for the CDR3 is TGCGCCAGCAGCCCTCGGACAGCTAATCAGCCCCAGCATTTT. This translates into CASSPRTANQPQHF.

The V gene is TRBV19, the J gene TRBJ2-1, with a weak D call TRBD1 (6 bases). CDR3 length equals 12 residues. V lost 5 bases to trimming and J lost 7 bases, with 9 bases between them. The V gene's germline CDR1 is LNHDA and CDR2 SQIVND (reference sequence). The DNA of the CDR3 is TGTGCCAGTAGTCAGGGGTGGAATGAGCAGTTCTTC. This gives the protein CASSQGWNEQFF.

This clone occurred a few times. The chain employs TRBV11-3 and TRBJ1-2; D is undetermined. V lost 2 bases and J 6 bases, leaving 10 bases between the germline ends. Germline values: CDR1 SGHNT, CDR2 YENEEA. The CDR3 spans 13 residues. The CDR3, as DNA: TGTGCCAGCAGCTTATGGGAGTCAGATGGCTACACCTTC. This gives the protein CASSLWESDGYTF.

The CDR3: CASRPAFRRDTEAFF. Written as DNA, the CDR3 is TGTGCCAGCAGACCAGCCTTCCGGAGGGACACTGAAGCTTTCTTT. The chain couples TRBV7-9 to TRBJ1-1; D uncertain. Trimming removed 6 bases at V and 3 bases at J, with 17 bases between. Germline CDR1 reads SEHNR; CDR2 reads FQNEAQ (reference sequence). This CDR3 is built from 15 residues.

The chain recombines TRBV6-1 with TRBJ1-4; 7 nucleotides match TRBD1. Per germline, CDR1 MNHNS and CDR2 SASEGT. The CDR3 is 14 amino acids. V lost 5 bases to trimming and J lost 4 bases; unmatched junction nucleotides: 4. Here the CDR3 reads CASSTTGFNEKLFF. The CDR3 DNA reads as TGTGCCAGCAGTACGACAGGGTTTAATGAAAAACTGTTTTTT.

This chain joins TRBV19 and TRBJ1-4; the D gene is possibly TRBD1 (5 bases). This CDR3 region has 14 residues. Germline CDR1 is LNHDA and CDR2 is SQIVND (reference sequence). V was clipped by 6 bases and J by 2 bases, with 10 bases between them. CDR3 sequence reads: CASSQGGTNEKLFF. In DNA, the CDR3 is TGTGCCAGTAGCCAGGGTGGGACTAATGAAAAACTGTTTTTT.

The rearrangement links TRBV13 to TRBJ1-5; a weak D match, TRBD1 (6 bases). CDR1 and CDR2 from the germline V gene are PRHDT and FYEKMQ (reference sequence). Trimming cost V 7 bases and J 6 bases, with 13 bases left between them. The CDR3 spans 13 residues. In DNA form, the CDR3 reads TGTGCCAGCACTCTCGGGGGCGGTCAGCCCCAGCATTTT. Amino acids: CASTLGGGQPQHF.

V gene TRBV15 combines with J gene TRBJ1-4; 10 bases line up with TRBD1. Germline assignment: CDR1 LNHNV and CDR2 YYDKDF (reference sequence). V lost 1 base to trimming and J lost 6 bases; unmatched junction nucleotides: 8. The CDR3 has 17 amino acids. CDR3 protein: CATSRVRSGQGDEKLFF. DNA for the CDR3: TGTGCCACCAGCAGAGTACGGTCCGGACAGGGGGATGAAAAACTGTTTTTT.

The chain couples TRBV4-1 to TRBJ2-1, with TRBD2 identical over 11 bases. V lost 5 bases and J lost 0; bases outside the gene matches: 3. Germline-derived CDR1 and CDR2 are MGHRA and YSYEKL. CDR3 size: 16 residues. As DNA, the CDR3 is TGCGCCAGCAGCACCCTAGCGGGAGGCTCCTACAATGAGCAGTTCTTC. Translation gives CASSTLAGGSYNEQFF.

The chain recombines TRBV27 with TRBJ1-1, with D maybe TRBD1 (6 bases). CDR1 MNHEY and CDR2 SMNVEV come from the germline V gene (reference sequence). V lost 0 bases and J lost 3, with 14 bases in between. This CDR3 has 16 amino acids. For the CDR3, the DNA is TGTGCCAGCAGTTTATCGAGGGGGGGCGCATACACTGAAGCTTTCTTT. Protein product: CASSLSRGGAYTEAFF.

The CDR3 sequence: CASRTVPEQFF. The CDR3 DNA reads as TGTGCCAGCAGGACGGTCCCTGAGCAGTTCTTC. The chain is built from TRBV2 and TRBJ2-1; D remains unclear. Trimming cost V 6 bases and J 9 bases, with 9 bases left between them. CDR1 is SNHLY, CDR2 FYNNEI, per germline. The CDR3 sequence is 11 residues long.

This chain links TRBV5-1 with TRBJ1-1, with 7 bases aligning to TRBD1. Trimming at V came to 0 bases and at J to 11 bases, leaving 4 bases not matched to a gene. Germline assignment: CDR1 SGHRS and CDR2 YFSETQ. The CDR3 is 12 amino acids. In nucleotides, the CDR3 is TGCGCCAGCAGCTTGGAGGGGGCGCGGGCTTTCTTT. It specifies CASSLEGARAFF. The whole variable domain, remainder taken from reference TRBV5-1 and TRBJ1-1, is KAGVTQTPRYLIKTRGQQVTLSCSPISGHRSVSWYQQTPGQGLQFLFEYFSETQRNKGNFPGRFSGRQFSNSRSEMNVSTLELGDSALYLCASSLEGARAFFGQGTRLTVV.

The J gene is TRBJ2-3, the V gene TRBV14; possible D gene TRBD2, 7 bases. This CDR3 has 13 amino acids. In germline, CDR1 is SGHDN, CDR2 FVKESK. Between the trimmed V and J ends, which lost 2 bases and 8 bases, there was a span of 11 bases. CDR3 protein: CASSQLGGGTQYF. The CDR3 bases are TGTGCCAGCAGCCAATTGGGAGGGGGTACGCAGTATTTT.

This clone was detected a few times. CDR3: CASSLGPADYGYTF. DNA for the CDR3: TGTGCCAGCAGCCTGGGACCGGCCGACTATGGCTACACCTTC. The chain carries TRBV5-4 and TRBJ1-2, with TRBD1 as a possible D gene (5 bases). Germline assignment: CDR1 SGHNT and CDR2 YYREEE (reference sequence). The CDR3 totals 14 residues. Trimming left V 4 bases short and J 3 bases short, with 13 bases between.

The chain has TRBV7-3 and TRBJ2-1, with 11 positions matching TRBD2. V was clipped by 1 base and J by 1 base; unmatched bases: 15. This CDR3 spans 21 amino acids. CDR1 and CDR2 from the germline V gene are SGHTA and FQGTGA. CDR3 amino acids: CASSLRPPGLADRLSYNEQFF. The CDR3 region has the DNA TGTGCCAGCAGCTTAAGGCCTCCGGGACTAGCGGACCGATTATCCTACAATGAGCAGTTCTTC.

The gene calls are TRBV5-1 and TRBJ2-2; TRBD1 agrees at 7 bases. Germline V gene lookup returns CDR1 SGHRS and CDR2 YFSETQ. V gave up 4 bases and J gave up 1 base; unmatched junction bases: 4. The CDR3 is made up of 15 amino acids. CDR3 sequence reads: CASSRGTENTGELFF. As DNA, the CDR3 is TGCGCCAGCAGCCGTGGGACAGAGAACACCGGGGAGCTGTTTTTT.

The chain combines TRBV25-1 with TRBJ2-7, with TRBD2 identical over 7 bases. V shed 11 bases and J 2 bases; nucleotides not matched to a gene: 9. CDR3 length: 13 amino acids. The germline V gene encodes CDR1 MGHDK and CDR2 SYGVNS. The CDR3 DNA reads as TGTGCCGCAGGGAGGGGCCCAACCTACGAGCAGTACTTC. It is translated as CAAGRGPTYEQYF.

This rearrangement joins TRBV27 to TRBJ2-7; possibly TRBD2 for D (5 bases). CDR1 MNHEY and CDR2 SMNVEV come from the germline V gene (reference sequence). The CDR3 has 16 amino acids. V lost 8 bases, J lost 0 bases, and 20 bases lay in between. The CDR3 sequence is CASGALGRPSSYEQYF. The CDR3 nucleotides are TGTGCCAGCGGTGCCTTGGGGAGACCTAGCTCCTACGAGCAGTACTTC.

The chain uses TRBV7-8 and TRBJ1-1; D is undetermined. Deletions cut 3 bases from V and 3 bases from J, with 17 bases between. CDR1 is SGHVS, CDR2 FQNEAQ, per germline. The length of the CDR3 is 16 residues. The CDR3 nucleotides read TGTGCCAGCAGCTTCGTGGTGAGAGGGAGGGACACTGAAGCTTTCTTT. Its protein product is CASSFVVRGRDTEAFF. Filled out from reference TRBV7-8 and TRBJ1-1, the complete variable domain reads GAGVSQSPRYKVAKRGQDVALRCDPISGHVSLFWYQQALGQGPEFLTYFQNEAQLDKSGLPSDRFFAERPEGSVSTLKIQRTQQEDSAVYLCASSFVVRGRDTEAFFGQGTRLTVV.

The rearrangement joins TRBV28 to TRBJ1-1, with D possibly being TRBD1 (5 bases). This CDR3 has 14 residues. Germline V gene lookup returns CDR1 MDHEN and CDR2 SYDVKM. Trimming stripped 2 bases from V and 5 bases from J, with 12 bases between. The CDR3 region has the DNA TGTGCCAGCAGTTTAACAGGAGTGCGGACTGAAGCTTTCTTT. It translates to CASSLTGVRTEAFF.

The table lists this clone with a count of one. J is TRBJ2-1 and V is TRBV7-3; 9 bases are shared with TRBD1. Germline V gives CDR1 SGHTA, CDR2 FQGTGA. The CDR3 contains 15 residues. V was clipped by 4 bases and J by 3 bases; unmatched bases: 4. CDR3 region: CASSSPGQGYNEQFF. Written as DNA, the CDR3 is TGTGCCAGCAGCTCACCGGGACAGGGCTACAATGAGCAGTTCTTC.

CDR3 region: CASSQGGTGANVLTF. The DNA for the CDR3 is TGTGCCAGCAGTCAAGGGGGAACTGGGGCCAACGTCCTGACTTTC. V is TRBV7-2 and J is TRBJ2-6; D might be TRBD1 (6 bases). This CDR3 region has 15 residues. The germline V gene encodes CDR1 SGHTA and CDR2 FQGNSA. V lost 6 bases and J 2 bases, leaving 11 bases between the germline ends.

The V and J genes are TRBV18 and TRBJ2-2; no definite D call. This CDR3 contains 14 residues. Germline assignment: CDR1 KGHSH and CDR2 LQKENI. The V and J ends lost 3 bases and 1 base respectively, with 6 bases between them. CDR3 sequence (DNA): TGTGCCAGCTCACCTCTACTGAACACCGGGGAGCTGTTTTTT. This sequence encodes CASSPLLNTGELFF.

The chain links TRBV2 to TRBJ1-2, with D possibly TRBD1 on 6 matching bases. The CDR3 length is 11 residues. CDR1 and CDR2 (germline): SNHLY, FYNNEI. V was cut by 8 bases and J by 5 bases, with 9 bases left in between. CDR3 in DNA: TGTGCCAGCTCGGACAGTTATGGCTACACCTTC. Translated, it gives CASSDSYGYTF. Combining the CDR3 with reference TRBV2 and TRBJ1-2 gives the whole variable domain EPEVTQTPSHQVTQMGQEVILRCVPISNHLYFYWYRQILGQKVEFLVSFYNNEISEKSEIFDDQFSVERPDGSNFTLKIRSTKLEDSAMYFCASSDSYGYTFGSGTRLTVV.